One sample yielded the 30 T cell receptor beta chains listed below, sequenced in a study of spatial heterogeneity in lung cancer. These receptors have no known antigen. TCRdb ran MiXCR on the 5' RACE reads and lists one entry per CDR3 protein. The sample lists some 97,000 distinct CDR3 sequences, nearly 4.5% seen once, with 21% in the top ten. The time point is: sample taken at primary tumor resection. Study results and caveats: It was found that expanded intratumoral alpha and beta TCR counts tracked tumor mutation counts.

The sequencing here drew on lung tumor tissue, taken at surgery. These receptor sequences come from a male donor with early-stage non-small cell lung cancer.

This clonotype has at least ten counts. The rearrangement joins TRBV3-1 to TRBJ2-5; D is undetermined. This CDR3 contains 13 residues. V was cut by 3 bases and J by 5 bases, with 10 bases left in between. Germline-derived CDR1 and CDR2 are LGHDT and YNNKEL (reference sequence). CDR3 DNA sequence: TGTGCCAGCAGCCAGACTGAGGAGGAGACCCAGTACTTC. Translation: CASSQTEEETQYF.

This clonotype has only a few counts. J is TRBJ2-7 and V is TRBV20-1, with D perhaps matching TRBD2 (5 bases). V lost 6 bases, J lost 4 bases, and 13 bases lay in between. The CDR3 is 12 amino acids. The germline V gene encodes CDR1 DFQATT and CDR2 SNEGSKA (reference sequence). The CDR3 nucleotides read TGCAGTGCATCAACCACTAGTTACGAGCAGTACTTC. It is translated as CSASTTSYEQYF.

This clonotype was detected ten times or more. The chain is built from TRBV7-9 and TRBJ2-2, with unresolved D. Germline V gives CDR1 SEHNR, CDR2 FQNEAQ (reference sequence). CDR3 size: 15 residues. The V and J ends lost 0 bases and 1 base respectively, with 6 bases between them. The CDR3 spells CASSLAGMNTGELFF. The CDR3 nucleotides read TGTGCCAGCAGCTTAGCGGGGATGAACACCGGGGAGCTGTTTTTT. Complete variable domain (other parts from reference TRBV7-9 and TRBJ2-2): DTGVSQNPRHKITKRGQNVTFRCDPISEHNRLYWYRQTLGQGPEFLTYFQNEAQLEKSRLLSDRFSAERPKGSFSTLEIQRTEQGDSAMYLCASSLAGMNTGELFFGEGSRLTVL.

This clonotype was recorded many times. V is TRBV29-1 and J is TRBJ2-7, with TRBD2 identical over 9 bases. Germline CDR1 SQVTM, CDR2 ANQGSEA. V was pared by 5 bases and J by 2 bases, with 4 bases of the junction left unmatched. The CDR3 is made up of 13 amino acids. Here the CDR3 DNA reads TGCAGCGTTCTCAGCGGGAGGACCTACGAGCAGTACTTC. It is translated as CSVLSGRTYEQYF.

This clonotype has ten or more counts. The chain links TRBV20-1 to TRBJ2-3; 9 nucleotides line up with TRBD2. Germline CDR1 is DFQATT and CDR2 is SNEGSKA (reference sequence). The CDR3 covers 14 residues. V trimming: 6 bases; J trimming: 5 bases; junction bases outside the gene matches: 9. The CDR3 spells CSARLAGAGDTQYF. In DNA form, the CDR3 reads TGCAGTGCCAGGTTAGCGGGAGCTGGAGATACGCAGTATTTT.

This clonotype was seen many times. V gene TRBV15 combines with J gene TRBJ2-7; unclear D gene. Germline V lookup: CDR1 LNHNV, CDR2 YYDKDF (reference sequence). V was trimmed by 1 base and J by 1 base, leaving 14 bases between them. CDR3 length: 16 amino acids. CDR3 sequence: CATSRGPVIGSYEQYF. The CDR3 DNA follows: TGTGCCACCAGCAGAGGCCCAGTTATCGGGTCCTACGAGCAGTACTTC.

This clonotype was seen repeatedly, ten times or more. The rearrangement links TRBV5-1 to TRBJ1-1; no firm D call. This CDR3 has 14 residues. Germline V CDR1 and CDR2: SGHRS, YFSETQ. Between the trimmed V and J ends, which lost 0 bases and 9 bases, there was a span of 15 bases. The DNA for the CDR3 is TGCGCCAGCAGCTTGGGACAAGGCCTCGGTCAAGCTTTCTTT. Amino acids: CASSLGQGLGQAFF.

This clonotype was seen only a few times. The chain uses TRBV13 and TRBJ2-6; the match to TRBD1 covers 8 bases. Losses at the gene ends were 0 bases for V and 3 bases for J; bases not matched to a gene: 4. This CDR3 region has 17 residues. Germline V gene sequence: CDR1 PRHDT, CDR2 FYEKMQ (reference sequence). CDR3 residues: CASSLGQGAVGANVLTF. The CDR3 nucleotides read TGTGCCAGCAGCTTAGGTCAGGGGGCGGTTGGGGCCAACGTCCTGACTTTC.

The rearrangement joins TRBV3-1 to TRBJ2-7; 9 bases map to TRBD2. Germline loops: CDR1 LGHDT, CDR2 YNNKEL (reference sequence). With V trimmed by 4 bases and J by 2 bases, 6 bases remained unmatched. This CDR3 is 15 amino acids long. DNA of the CDR3: TGTGCCAGCAGCCCCTGGGTAGCGGGAGCCTACGAGCAGTACTTC. It yields the protein CASSPWVAGAYEQYF.

This clonotype was recorded many times. The rearrangement uses TRBV24-1 and TRBJ2-1, with TRBD2 matching 10 bases. This CDR3 spans 14 amino acids. Germline CDR1 and CDR2: KGHDR and SFDVKD. Trimming took 5 bases from V and 6 from J; bases not matched to a gene: 3. The CDR3 protein is CATSAAGGPNEQFF. The CDR3 region has the DNA TGTGCCACCAGTGCAGCGGGAGGGCCCAATGAGCAGTTCTTC.

This clonotype was found many times. The chain uses TRBV6-5 and TRBJ1-6, with TRBD1 as a possible D gene (5 bases). The V end lost 0 bases, the J end lost 3 bases, and 6 bases lay between the germline ends. Per germline, CDR1 MNHEY and CDR2 SVGAGI. The CDR3 runs to 15 residues. CDR3 region: CASSYSGDYNSPLHF. The CDR3 DNA sequence: TGTGCCAGCAGTTACTCGGGGGACTATAATTCACCCCTCCACTTT.

There are many counts of this clonotype. The chain joins TRBV20-1 to TRBJ2-3, with D possibly matching TRBD1 (6 bases). This CDR3 comprises 15 residues. Germline CDR1 and CDR2: DFQATT and SNEGSKA (reference sequence). The CDR3 coding sequence is TGCGCCGCCGACCAGGGGCGAATTAGCACAGATACGCAGTATTTT. Its protein product is CAADQGRISTDTQYF.

V is TRBV6-5 and J is TRBJ2-1; the D is unclear. Germline loops: CDR1 MNHEY, CDR2 SVGAGI. V was shortened by 2 bases and J by 0 bases, with 8 bases between the two germline ends. This CDR3 is built from 15 residues. The CDR3 region is CASSYQASSYNEQFF. CDR3 bases: TGTGCCAGCAGTTACCAGGCGAGCTCCTACAATGAGCAGTTCTTC.

This clonotype was detected ten times or more. The chain joins TRBV12-3 or TRBV12-4 to TRBJ1-5; TRBD1 might be the D (5 bases). Trimming stripped 5 bases from V and 7 bases from J, with 15 bases between. The CDR3 spans 14 residues. The CDR3 protein is CASSVTGGGQPQHF. The CDR3 DNA sequence: TGTGCCAGCAGTGTTACAGGCGGTGGGCAGCCCCAGCATTTT.

This clonotype was counted at least ten times. The chain recombines TRBV4-2 with TRBJ2-2; 7 nucleotides match TRBD2. Germline-derived CDR1 and CDR2 are LGHNA and YNFKEQ. V lost 5 bases and J lost 6; bases outside the gene matches: 3. This CDR3 region has 13 residues. The CDR3 loop reads CASSGRAPGELFF. The CDR3 nucleotides read TGTGCCAGCAGCGGGAGGGCCCCCGGGGAGCTGTTTTTT.

This clonotype has a count of ten or more. V usage is TRBV20-1 and J usage is TRBJ2-2; D is unresolved. Germline CDR1 DFQATT, CDR2 SNEGSKA (reference sequence). Between the trimmed V and J ends, which lost 0 bases and 3 bases, there was a span of 14 bases. This CDR3 has 16 amino acids. The CDR3 region has the DNA TGCAGTGCTAGAGATCGAGCCGCCTTTGACACCGGGGAGCTGTTTTTT. Protein sequence: CSARDRAAFDTGELFF.

This clonotype was seen many times. The rearrangement links TRBV2 to TRBJ1-5; TRBD1 might be the D (6 bases). Germline values: CDR1 SNHLY, CDR2 FYNNEI. Trimming removed 6 bases at V and 6 bases at J, with 12 bases between. The CDR3 has 13 amino acids. The CDR3 DNA reads TGTGCCAGCAGCGGGATAGGGGGTCAGCCCCAGCATTTT. It translates to CASSGIGGQPQHF.

The rearrangement links TRBV4-1 to TRBJ2-7; D is uncertain. Germline V gene lookup returns CDR1 MGHRA and CDR2 YSYEKL. Trimming removed 1 base from V and 7 bases from J, with 11 bases in between. The CDR3 is 13 residues long. DNA for the CDR3: TGCGCCAGCAGCCAAGGCCCCTTGAGGGAGCAGTACTTC. Its protein product is CASSQGPLREQYF.

The gene calls are TRBV24-1 and TRBJ1-1, with D perhaps matching TRBD1 (6 bases). The CDR3 extends over 13 amino acids. The V and J ends lost 7 bases and 0 bases respectively, with 8 bases between them. CDR1 and CDR2 from the germline V gene are KGHDR and SFDVKD. Written as DNA, the CDR3 is TGTGCCACCAGGGGACACCTGAACACTGAAGCTTTCTTT. Translating it yields CATRGHLNTEAFF.

This clonotype was seen at least ten times. The chain couples TRBV27 to TRBJ2-3, with 7 positions matching TRBD2. V lost 8 bases, J lost 3 bases, and 11 bases stayed unmatched. This CDR3 has 15 amino acids. Germline CDR1 reads MNHEY; CDR2 reads SMNVEV (reference sequence). Written as DNA, the CDR3 is TGTGCCAGCTCCTGGGCGGGAGCAAGTACAGATACGCAGTATTTT. Its protein is CASSWAGASTDTQYF.

This clonotype came up many times. This sequence joins TRBV11-2 and TRBJ1-2, with TRBD1 matching over 9 bases. The CDR3 sequence is 16 residues long. From germline, CDR1 is SGHAT and CDR2 FQNNGV. Trimming took 10 bases from V and 3 from J; bases not matched to a gene: 15. The CDR3 DNA is TGTGCCACCACCCTATCCTCGTGGACAGGGGACTATGGCTACACCTTC. Amino acids: CATTLSSWTGDYGYTF.

This clonotype showed up just a few times. The chain joins TRBV28 to TRBJ2-7; perhaps TRBD2 as D (5 bases). The CDR3 length is 16 residues. V was shortened by 3 bases and J by 5 bases, with 20 bases between the two germline ends. In germline, CDR1 is MDHEN, CDR2 SYDVKM. The CDR3 here is CASSFSSIRGQDEQYF. The CDR3 bases are TGTGCCAGCAGTTTTTCCTCTATTCGCGGGCAGGACGAGCAGTACTTC.

In its sample, this clonotype was seen many times. The J gene is TRBJ2-1, the V gene TRBV27; tentatively, D is TRBD1 or TRBD2 (5 bases each). V was shortened by 5 bases and J by 10 bases, with 18 bases between the two germline ends. The germline CDR1 and CDR2 sequences are MNHEY and SMNVEV (reference sequence). The length of the CDR3 is 14 residues. CDR3: CASSTIARPGEQFF. For the CDR3, the DNA is TGTGCCAGCAGTACAATAGCGAGACCAGGGGAGCAGTTCTTC.

The chain couples TRBV20-1 to TRBJ1-2, with a tentative D call TRBD1 (5 bases). This CDR3 has 13 amino acids. Germline CDR1 DFQATT, CDR2 SNEGSKA (reference sequence). DNA for the CDR3: TGCAGACCGGCGGGACGGCGAAGTAGAGGCTACACCTTC. The encoded protein is CRPAGRRSRGYTF.

This clonotype has more than one count but fewer than ten. V and J are TRBV20-1 and TRBJ1-5; TRBD1 is a possible D gene (6 bases). Trimming removed 4 bases from V and 0 bases from J, with 7 bases in between. This CDR3 has 13 amino acids. From germline, CDR1 is DFQATT and CDR2 SNEGSKA (reference sequence). The CDR3 is CSAIQGSNQPQHF. The DNA of the CDR3 is TGCAGTGCTATACAGGGTAGCAATCAGCCCCAGCATTTT.

At least ten counts were recorded for this clonotype. The chain couples TRBV5-1 to TRBJ1-5, with TRBD1 as a possible D gene (6 bases). V lost 4 bases to trimming and J lost 0 bases, with 11 bases between them. Looked up from germline, CDR1 is SGHRS and CDR2 is YFSETQ. The CDR3 sequence is 15 residues long. The CDR3 protein is CASSPTGYSNQPQHF. The CDR3 region has the DNA TGCGCCAGCAGCCCGACAGGATATAGCAATCAGCCCCAGCATTTT.

In this sample, this clonotype turned up many times. V is TRBV28 and J is TRBJ1-4; D unclear. Germline CDR1 is MDHEN and CDR2 is SYDVKM. There are 15 residues in the CDR3. With 8 bases removed from V and 3 bases from J, the gap between germline ends came to 16 bases. Written as DNA, the CDR3 is TGTGCCAGCCGGCCCGATCAGGCTCCTAATGAAAAACTGTTTTTT. Its translation is CASRPDQAPNEKLFF.

There are many counts of this clonotype. The chain has TRBV5-1 and TRBJ2-3; perhaps D is TRBD1 or TRBD2 (6 bases each). This CDR3 comprises 15 residues. CDR1 and CDR2 from the germline V gene are SGHRS and YFSETQ. V lost 1 base to trimming and J lost 2 bases, with 11 bases between them. The CDR3: CASSLRGVLTDTQYF. The CDR3 region has the DNA TGCGCCAGCAGCTTGAGGGGGGTCCTCACAGATACGCAGTATTTT. Combining the CDR3 with reference TRBV5-1 and TRBJ2-3 gives the whole variable domain KAGVTQTPRYLIKTRGQQVTLSCSPISGHRSVSWYQQTPGQGLQFLFEYFSETQRNKGNFPGRFSGRQFSNSRSEMNVSTLELGDSALYLCASSLRGVLTDTQYFGPGTRLTVL.

This clonotype appeared many times. This sequence joins TRBV11-2 and TRBJ2-1, with a possible D match to TRBD2 (6 bases). Looked up from germline, CDR1 is SGHAT and CDR2 is FQNNGV. This CDR3 comprises 16 residues. V lost 6 bases and J lost 7, with 22 bases in between. The CDR3 bases are TGTGCCAGCAGGGAGAACCTCGGGACTCTCCCGAATGAGCAGTTCTTC. Translating it yields CASRENLGTLPNEQFF.

For this clonotype: A much bigger clone sits one base away, suggesting this may be a read error. The chain has TRBV20-1 and TRBJ2-7; D remains unclear. The CDR3 runs to 14 residues. CDR1 and CDR2 (germline): DFQATT, SNEGSKA (reference sequence). V shed 0 bases and J shed 3 bases, with 12 bases lying between them. CDR3 sequence reads: CSARDLGLSYEQYF. The CDR3 DNA is TGCAGTGCTAGAGATCTTGGGCTGAGCTACGAGCAGTACTTC.